This T cell receptor (beta chain) was captured in a study of vaccination and CD4 T cells after COVID-19. Turning to the study itself: Following dose two, a median approximately 75 days (range 14 to 241) passed before post-vaccine samples were taken.

The CDR3 consists of 15 residues. The germline V gene encodes CDR1 SGHTA and CDR2 FQGNSA. V dropped 4 bases and J dropped 8; count of bases not matched to a gene: 11. As for treatment: roughly 11-day PBMC culture with coronavirus spike peptide pools or control peptides (ViraFEST assay). An Oncomine TCR Beta short-read assay was used to sequence the DNA from cultured CD4+ T cells. One entry per CDR3 protein, called by TCRdb with MiXCR from the PCR reads. The sample consists of 10,000 to 15,000 distinct CDR3 sequences, approximately 74% of them appearing once. About this clonotype itself: Its target is not known.

J is TRBJ1-2 and V is TRBV7-2, with 9 bases lining up with TRBD1. The clonotype was recovered from a human donor who had recovered from COVID-19. The sample was CD4+ T cells from blood, cultured in vitro. This CDR3 is CASSSQGQGGGGYTF. For the CDR3, the DNA is TGTGCCAGCAGCTCGCAGGGACAGGGCGGCGGGGGCTACACCTTC.